In its sample, the clone carrying this T cell receptor (beta chain) was seen a few times. Its specificity is unknown. The repertoire was sequenced with immunoSEQ multiplex PCR; TCRdb's copy has only in-frame clones and lacks some. The repertoire consists of tens of thousands of clones, with 70% to 85% occurring once and the leading ten covering over 3%. Time point here: week 5, during vaccination. The study gave 300 ug of mutant IDH1 20-mer peptide per vaccine dose, with topical imiquimod. This entry comes from a study of a mutant IDH1 vaccine in newly diagnosed glioma. Study context: Eight vaccine doses were administered to patients at weeks 1, 3, 5, 7, 11, 15, 19 and 23. Earlier treatment was radiotherapy, temozolomide, or both, with most getting both. Study observations and caveats: Approximately 93% of patients showed vaccine-induced immune responses across multiple MHC alleles.

V was clipped by 5 bases and J by 6 bases; unmatched bases: 4. CDR1 SQVTM and CDR2 ANQGSEA come from the germline V gene. This CDR3 spans 12 amino acids. The clonotype comes from a young woman with glioma. Some clones in this sample may be carry-over from other donors' samples. The material sequenced was PBMCs, taken from a glioma patient whose treatment included an IDH1 peptide vaccine. The V gene is TRBV29-1, the J gene TRBJ2-7, with 10 bases lining up with TRBD1. The CDR3 reads CSVPTGGSEQYF. Written as DNA, the CDR3 is TGCAGCGTTCCGACAGGGGGCAGCGAGCAGTACTTC.